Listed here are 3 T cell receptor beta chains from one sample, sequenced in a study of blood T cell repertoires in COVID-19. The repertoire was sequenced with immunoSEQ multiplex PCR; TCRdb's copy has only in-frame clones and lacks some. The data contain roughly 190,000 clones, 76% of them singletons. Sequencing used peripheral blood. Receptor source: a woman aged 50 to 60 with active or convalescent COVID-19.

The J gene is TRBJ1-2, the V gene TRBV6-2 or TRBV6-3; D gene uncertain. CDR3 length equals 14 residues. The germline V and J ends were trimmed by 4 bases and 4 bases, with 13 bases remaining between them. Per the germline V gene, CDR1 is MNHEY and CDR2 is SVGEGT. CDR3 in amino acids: CASSWARGGYGYTF. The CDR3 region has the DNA TGTGCCAGCAGTTGGGCTCGGGGAGGCTATGGCTACACCTTC.

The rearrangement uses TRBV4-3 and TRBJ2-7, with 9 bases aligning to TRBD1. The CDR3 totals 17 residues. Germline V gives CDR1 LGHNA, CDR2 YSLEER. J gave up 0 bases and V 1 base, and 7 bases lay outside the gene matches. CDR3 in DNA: TGCGCCAGCAGCCAAGGGACAGGGGCTCCTAGCTCCTACGAGCAGTACTTC. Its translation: CASSQGTGAPSSYEQYF.

CDR3 loop: CASSYPGQGAKILQETQYF. CDR3 in DNA: TGTGCCAGCAGTTACCCCGGACAGGGGGCGAAAATCCTCCAAGAGACCCAGTACTTC. V is TRBV6-2 or TRBV6-3 and J is TRBJ2-5, with TRBD1 matching over 11 bases. Germline loops: CDR1 MNHEY, CDR2 SVGEGT. The CDR3 spans 19 residues. V was pared by 2 bases and J by 1 base, with 12 bases of the junction left unmatched.